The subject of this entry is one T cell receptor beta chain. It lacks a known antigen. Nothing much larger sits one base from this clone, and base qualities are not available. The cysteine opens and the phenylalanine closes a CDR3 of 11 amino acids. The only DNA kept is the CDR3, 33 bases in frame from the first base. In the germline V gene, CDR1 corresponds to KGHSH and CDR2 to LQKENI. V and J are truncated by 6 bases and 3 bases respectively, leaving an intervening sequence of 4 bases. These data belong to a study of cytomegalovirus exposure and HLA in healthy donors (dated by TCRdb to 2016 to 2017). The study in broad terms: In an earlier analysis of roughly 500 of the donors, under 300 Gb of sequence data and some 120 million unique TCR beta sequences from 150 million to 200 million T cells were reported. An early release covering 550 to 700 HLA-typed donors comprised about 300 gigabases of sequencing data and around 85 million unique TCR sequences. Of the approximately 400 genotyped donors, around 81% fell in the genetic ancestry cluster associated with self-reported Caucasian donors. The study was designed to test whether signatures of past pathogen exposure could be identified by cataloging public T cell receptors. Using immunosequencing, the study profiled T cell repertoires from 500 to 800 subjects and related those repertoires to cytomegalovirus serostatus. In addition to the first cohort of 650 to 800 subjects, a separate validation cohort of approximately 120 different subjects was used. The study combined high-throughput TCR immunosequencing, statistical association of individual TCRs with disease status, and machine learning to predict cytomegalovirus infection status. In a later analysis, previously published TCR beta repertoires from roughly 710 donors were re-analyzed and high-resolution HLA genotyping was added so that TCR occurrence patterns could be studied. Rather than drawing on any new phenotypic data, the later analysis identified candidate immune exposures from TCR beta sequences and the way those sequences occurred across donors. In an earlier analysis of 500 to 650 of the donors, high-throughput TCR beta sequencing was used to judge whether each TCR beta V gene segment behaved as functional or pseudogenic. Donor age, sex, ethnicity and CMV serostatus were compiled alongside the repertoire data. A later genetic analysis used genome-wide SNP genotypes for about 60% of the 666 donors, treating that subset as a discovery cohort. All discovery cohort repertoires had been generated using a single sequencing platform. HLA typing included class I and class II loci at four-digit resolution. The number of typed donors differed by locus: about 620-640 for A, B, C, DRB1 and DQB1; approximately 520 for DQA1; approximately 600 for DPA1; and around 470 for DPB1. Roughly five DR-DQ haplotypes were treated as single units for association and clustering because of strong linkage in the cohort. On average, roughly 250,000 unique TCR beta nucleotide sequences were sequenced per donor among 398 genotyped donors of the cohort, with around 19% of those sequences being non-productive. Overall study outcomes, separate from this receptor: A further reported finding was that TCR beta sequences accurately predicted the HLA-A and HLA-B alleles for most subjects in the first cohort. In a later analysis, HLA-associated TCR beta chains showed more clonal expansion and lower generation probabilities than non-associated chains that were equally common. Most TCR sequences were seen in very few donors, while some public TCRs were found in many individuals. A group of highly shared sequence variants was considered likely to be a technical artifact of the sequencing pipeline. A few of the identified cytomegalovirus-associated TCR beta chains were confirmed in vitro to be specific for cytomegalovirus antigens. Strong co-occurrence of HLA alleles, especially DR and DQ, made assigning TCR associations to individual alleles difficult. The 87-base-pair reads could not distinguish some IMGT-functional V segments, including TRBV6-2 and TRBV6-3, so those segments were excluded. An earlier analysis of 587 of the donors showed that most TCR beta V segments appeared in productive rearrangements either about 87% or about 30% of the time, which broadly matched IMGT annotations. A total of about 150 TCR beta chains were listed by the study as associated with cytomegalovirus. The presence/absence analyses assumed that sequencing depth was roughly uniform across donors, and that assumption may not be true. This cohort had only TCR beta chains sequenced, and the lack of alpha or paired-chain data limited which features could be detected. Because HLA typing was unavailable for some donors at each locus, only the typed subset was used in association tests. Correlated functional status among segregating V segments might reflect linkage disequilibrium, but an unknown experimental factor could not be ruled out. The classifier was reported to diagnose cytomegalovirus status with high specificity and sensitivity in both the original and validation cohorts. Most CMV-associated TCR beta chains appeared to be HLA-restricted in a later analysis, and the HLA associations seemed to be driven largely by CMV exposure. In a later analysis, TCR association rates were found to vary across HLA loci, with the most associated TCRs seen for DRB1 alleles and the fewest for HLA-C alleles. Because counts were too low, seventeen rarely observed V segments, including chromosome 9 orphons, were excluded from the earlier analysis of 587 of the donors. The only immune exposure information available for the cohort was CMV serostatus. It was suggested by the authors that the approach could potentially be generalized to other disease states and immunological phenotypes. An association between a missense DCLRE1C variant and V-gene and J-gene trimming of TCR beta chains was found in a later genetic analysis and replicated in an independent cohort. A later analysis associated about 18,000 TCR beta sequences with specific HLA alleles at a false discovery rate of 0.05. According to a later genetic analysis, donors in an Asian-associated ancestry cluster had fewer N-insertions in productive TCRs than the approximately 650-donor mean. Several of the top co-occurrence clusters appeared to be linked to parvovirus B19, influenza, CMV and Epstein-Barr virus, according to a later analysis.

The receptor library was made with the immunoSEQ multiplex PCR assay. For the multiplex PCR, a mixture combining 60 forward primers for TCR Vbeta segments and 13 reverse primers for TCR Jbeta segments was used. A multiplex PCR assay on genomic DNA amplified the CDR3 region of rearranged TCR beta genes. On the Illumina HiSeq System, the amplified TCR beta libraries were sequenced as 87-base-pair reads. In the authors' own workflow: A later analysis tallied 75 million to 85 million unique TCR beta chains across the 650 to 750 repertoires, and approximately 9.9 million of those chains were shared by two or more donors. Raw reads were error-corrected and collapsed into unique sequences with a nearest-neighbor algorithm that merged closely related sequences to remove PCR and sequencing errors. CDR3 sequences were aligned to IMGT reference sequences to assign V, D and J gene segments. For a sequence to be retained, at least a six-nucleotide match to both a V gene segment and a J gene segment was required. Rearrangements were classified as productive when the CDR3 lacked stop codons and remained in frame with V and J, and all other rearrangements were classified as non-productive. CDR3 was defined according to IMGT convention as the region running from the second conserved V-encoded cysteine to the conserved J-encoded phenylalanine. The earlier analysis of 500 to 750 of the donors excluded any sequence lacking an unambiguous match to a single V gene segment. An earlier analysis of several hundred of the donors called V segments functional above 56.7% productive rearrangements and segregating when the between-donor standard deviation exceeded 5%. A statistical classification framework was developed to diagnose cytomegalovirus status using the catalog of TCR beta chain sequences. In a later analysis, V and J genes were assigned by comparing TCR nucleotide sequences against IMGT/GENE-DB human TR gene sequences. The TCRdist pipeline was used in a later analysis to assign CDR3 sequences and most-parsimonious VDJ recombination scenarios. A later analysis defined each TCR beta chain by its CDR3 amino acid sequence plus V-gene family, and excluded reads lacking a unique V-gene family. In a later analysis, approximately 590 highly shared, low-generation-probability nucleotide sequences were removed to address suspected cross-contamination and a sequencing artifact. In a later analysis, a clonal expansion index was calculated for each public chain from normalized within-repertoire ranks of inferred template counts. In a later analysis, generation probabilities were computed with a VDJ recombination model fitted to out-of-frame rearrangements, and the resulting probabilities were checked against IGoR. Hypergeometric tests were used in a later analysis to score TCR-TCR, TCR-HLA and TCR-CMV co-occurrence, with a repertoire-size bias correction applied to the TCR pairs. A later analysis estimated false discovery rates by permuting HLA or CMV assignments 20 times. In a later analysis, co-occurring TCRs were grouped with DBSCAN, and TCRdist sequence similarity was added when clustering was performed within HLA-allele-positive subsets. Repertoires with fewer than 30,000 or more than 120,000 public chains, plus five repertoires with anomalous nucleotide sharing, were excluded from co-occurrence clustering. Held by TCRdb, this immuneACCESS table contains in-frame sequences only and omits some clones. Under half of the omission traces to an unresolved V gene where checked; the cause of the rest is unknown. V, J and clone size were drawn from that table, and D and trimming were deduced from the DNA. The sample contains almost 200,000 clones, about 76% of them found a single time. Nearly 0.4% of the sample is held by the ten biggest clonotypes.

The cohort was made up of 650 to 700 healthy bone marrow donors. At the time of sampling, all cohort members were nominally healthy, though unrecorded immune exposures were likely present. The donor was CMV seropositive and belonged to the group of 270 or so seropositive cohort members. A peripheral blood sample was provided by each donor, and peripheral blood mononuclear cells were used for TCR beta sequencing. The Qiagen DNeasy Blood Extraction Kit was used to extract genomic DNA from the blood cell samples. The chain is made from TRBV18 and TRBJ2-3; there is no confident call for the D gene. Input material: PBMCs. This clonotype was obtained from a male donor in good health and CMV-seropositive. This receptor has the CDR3 CASSVTDTQYF. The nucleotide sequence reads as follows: TGTGCCAGCTCTGTAACAGATACGCAGTATTTT.